The 15 T cell receptor beta chains below were found in one sample sequenced in a study of regulatory T cells in long-lasting Graves disease. For TCR beta, libraries came from iRepertoire HTBI primers and Arm-PCR of CDR3 regions. TCRdb re-derived calls from the multiplex PCR reads in MiXCR, one entry per CDR3 protein. The profile shows 350,000 to 450,000 distinct CDR3 sequences, around a fifth of them singletons. The time point was: persistent/refractory GD, antithyroid drugs over 5 years with positive TRAb. PBMCs provided the RNA from which the TCR library was made. The sequencing used peripheral blood mononuclear cells (PBMCs), collected when the disease was refractory, from a patient treated with antithyroid drugs. The source is a female donor with Graves disease.

This clonotype was observed at least ten times. The rearrangement uses TRBV18 and TRBJ2-5; no clear D gene. Trimming removed 0 bases at V and 1 base at J, with 9 bases between. Per the germline V gene, CDR1 is KGHSH and CDR2 is LQKENI. The CDR3 length is 15 residues. The CDR3 nucleotides read TGTGCCAGCTCACCACCACTGGCCTCCCAAGAGACCCAGTACTTC. Amino acids: CASSPPLASQETQYF.

As regards this clonotype: An end of the junction does not agree with germline; a read error may underlie this. V and J are TRBV12-3 or TRBV12-4 and TRBJ2-4, with D possibly TRBD2 on 5 matching bases. The CDR3 totals 19 residues. The CDR3 DNA is TGTGCCAGCAGCCAAGAGGAGTCCACTAGGCCCCTCGCCAAAAGCATTCAGTACTTC. It specifies CASSQEESTRPLAKSIQYF.

The chain carries TRBV5-4 and TRBJ2-7; 13 bases line up with TRBD2. This CDR3 comprises 18 residues. Trimming took 0 bases from V and 2 from J; bases not matched to a gene: 8. Per germline, CDR1 SGHNT and CDR2 YYREEE (reference sequence). The CDR3 DNA reads as TGTGCCAGCAGCTTGGCTTGGGGGACTAGCGGGGCCACCTACGAGCAGTACTTC. Translated, it gives CASSLAWGTSGATYEQYF.

The chain links TRBV15 to TRBJ2-3, with D unclear. The germline V gene has CDR1 LNHNV and CDR2 YYDKDF (reference sequence). Trimming shortened V by 5 bases and J by 2 bases, and 11 bases separated the two germline ends. The CDR3 is 14 residues long. CDR3 loop: CATSPSGSTDTQYF. As DNA, the CDR3 is TGTGCCACCAGCCCGTCTGGCTCCACAGATACGCAGTATTTT.

Many counts were recorded for this clonotype. The chain has TRBV27 and TRBJ1-6; TRBD1 is a possible D gene (6 bases). This CDR3 has 17 amino acids. The V end was cut by 0 bases, the J end by 3 bases, with 12 bases between. Per the germline V gene, CDR1 is MNHEY and CDR2 is SMNVEV (reference sequence). Here the CDR3 DNA reads TGTGCCAGCAGTTTATCGGGCGGGGGCAGCTATAATTCACCCCTCCACTTT. Translating gives CASSLSGGGSYNSPLHF.

This clonotype was recorded many times. The gene calls are TRBV18 and TRBJ2-7, with D unclear. CDR3 size: 12 residues. Germline CDR1 is KGHSH and CDR2 is LQKENI. V dropped 0 bases and J dropped 3 bases, with 3 bases sitting between them. The CDR3 protein is CASSPPLYEQYF. CDR3 nucleotides: TGTGCCAGCTCACCACCGCTCTACGAGCAGTACTTC.

This clonotype has a handful of counts. The chain couples TRBV5-6 to TRBJ1-4; D perhaps matches TRBD1 (6 bases). CDR3 length: 14 amino acids. CDR1 SGHDT and CDR2 YYEEEE come from the germline V gene. Trimming removed 4 bases from V and 8 bases from J, with 15 bases in between. The CDR3 nucleotides are TGTGCCAGCAGCCCCAAAGGGGGGTTCGAAAAACTGTTTTTT. This encodes CASSPKGGFEKLFF.

The CDR3, as DNA: TGTGCCAGCAGCCCATCCTACTCTGGGGCCAACGTCCTGACTTTC. Its translation is CASSPSYSGANVLTF. The chain combines TRBV6-2 or TRBV6-3 with TRBJ2-6; D is unresolved. The V and J ends lost 6 bases and 0 bases respectively, with 9 bases between them. The CDR3 is 15 amino acids. Per the germline V gene, CDR1 is MNHEY and CDR2 is SVGEGT.

This sequence joins TRBV7-9 and TRBJ2-7; D perhaps matches TRBD2 (6 bases). The length of the CDR3 is 16 residues. Germline values: CDR1 SEHNR, CDR2 FQNEAQ (reference sequence). V was pared by 5 bases and J by 3 bases, with 20 bases between. CDR3 loop: CASSTHPREFGYEQYF. CDR3 nucleotides: TGTGCCAGCAGCACACACCCTCGGGAGTTCGGCTACGAGCAGTACTTC.

This clonotype was observed many times. The V gene is TRBV28, the J gene TRBJ2-6; possibly TRBD1 for D (6 bases). Germline V gives CDR1 MDHEN, CDR2 SYDVKM. V shed 5 bases and J shed 2 bases, with 13 bases lying between them. The CDR3 totals 16 residues. The CDR3 loop reads CASSGTGTPGANVLTF. CDR3 bases: TGTGCCAGCAGTGGAACCGGGACACCTGGGGCCAACGTCCTGACTTTC.

This clonotype came up many times. The chain combines TRBV5-6 with TRBJ2-5, with no clear D. CDR1 and CDR2 from the germline V gene are SGHDT and YYEEEE. Between the trimmed V and J ends, which lost 3 bases and 5 bases, there was a span of 8 bases. The CDR3 is 12 amino acids. The chain's CDR3 is CASSSRWETQYF. CDR3 DNA: TGTGCCAGCAGCTCCCGGTGGGAGACCCAGTACTTC.

This clonotype was counted between two and nine times. The chain combines TRBV6-1 with TRBJ1-3; D ambiguous. CDR1 and CDR2 from the germline V gene are MNHNS and SASEGT. The CDR3 runs to 17 residues. Trimming took off 7 bases at V and 0 bases at J, with 19 bases between the two ends. CDR3 DNA: TGTGCCAGCATCTCTTGGGATAGAGACAACTCTGGAAACACCATATATTTT. Translating it yields CASISWDRDNSGNTIYF.

This clonotype occurred many times. The rearrangement uses TRBV6-1 and TRBJ1-5, with a weak D call TRBD1 (5 bases). V was shortened by 8 bases and J by 6 bases, with 14 bases between the two germline ends. In germline, CDR1 is MNHNS, CDR2 SASEGT. CDR3 length: 13 amino acids. The CDR3 here is CASQTGLFQPQHF. CDR3 nucleotides: TGTGCCAGCCAAACAGGTCTCTTTCAGCCCCAGCATTTT.

There are a few counts of this clonotype. The chain joins TRBV6-1 to TRBJ2-5, with TRBD2 matching 7 bases. Germline V lookup: CDR1 MNHNS, CDR2 SASEGT. The V gene end was trimmed by 6 bases and the J gene end by 5 bases; junction bases not matched to a gene: 12. This CDR3 is 15 amino acids long. The CDR3 DNA sequence: TGTGCCAGCAGCCCGGCGGCGGGAGTAGGGGAGACCCAGTACTTC. Protein: CASSPAAGVGETQYF.

This clonotype was counted ten times or more. V is TRBV7-2 and J is TRBJ1-1; D is perhaps TRBD1 (5 bases). Germline V CDR1 and CDR2: SGHTA, FQGNSA. The V gene lost 5 bases and the J gene lost 0 bases, with 13 bases spanning the gap. The CDR3 length is 15 residues. This CDR3 reads CASSTRQRMNTEAFF. The CDR3 coding sequence is TGTGCCAGCAGCACACGACAGCGAATGAACACTGAAGCTTTCTTT.